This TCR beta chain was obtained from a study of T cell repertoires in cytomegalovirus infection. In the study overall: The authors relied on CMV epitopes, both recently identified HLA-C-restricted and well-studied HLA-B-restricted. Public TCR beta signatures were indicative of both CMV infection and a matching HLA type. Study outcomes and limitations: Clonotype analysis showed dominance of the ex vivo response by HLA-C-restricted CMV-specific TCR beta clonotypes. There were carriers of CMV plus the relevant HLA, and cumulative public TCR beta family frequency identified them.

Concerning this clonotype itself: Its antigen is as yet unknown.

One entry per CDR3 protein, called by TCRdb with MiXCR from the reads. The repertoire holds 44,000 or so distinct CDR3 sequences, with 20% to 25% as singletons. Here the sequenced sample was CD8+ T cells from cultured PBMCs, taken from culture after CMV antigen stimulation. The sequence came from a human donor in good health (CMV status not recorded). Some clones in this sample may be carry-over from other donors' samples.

CDR3 DNA: TGTGCCAGCAGCCAAGACAGCAACTATGGCTACACCTTC. Translating it yields CASSQDSNYGYTF. The genes are TRBV27 and TRBJ1-2; tentative D call: TRBD1 (5 bases). CDR1 is MNHEY and CDR2 is SMNVEV in the germline V gene (reference sequence). Trimming took 6 bases from V and 2 from J, leaving 10 bases between them. The CDR3 runs 13 residues.